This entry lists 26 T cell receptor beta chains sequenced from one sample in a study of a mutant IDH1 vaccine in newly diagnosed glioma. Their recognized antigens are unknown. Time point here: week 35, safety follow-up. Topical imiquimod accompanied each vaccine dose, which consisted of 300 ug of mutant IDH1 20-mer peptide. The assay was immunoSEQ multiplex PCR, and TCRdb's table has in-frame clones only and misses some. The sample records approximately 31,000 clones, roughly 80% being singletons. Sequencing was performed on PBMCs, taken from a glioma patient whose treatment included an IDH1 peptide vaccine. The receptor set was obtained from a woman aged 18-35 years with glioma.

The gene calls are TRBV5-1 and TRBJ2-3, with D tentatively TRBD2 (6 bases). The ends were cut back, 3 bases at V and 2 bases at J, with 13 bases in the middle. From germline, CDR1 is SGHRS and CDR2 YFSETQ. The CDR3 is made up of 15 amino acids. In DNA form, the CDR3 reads TGCGCCAGCAGCTGGGGTGCGGGGACCACAGATACGCAGTATTTT. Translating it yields CASSWGAGTTDTQYF.

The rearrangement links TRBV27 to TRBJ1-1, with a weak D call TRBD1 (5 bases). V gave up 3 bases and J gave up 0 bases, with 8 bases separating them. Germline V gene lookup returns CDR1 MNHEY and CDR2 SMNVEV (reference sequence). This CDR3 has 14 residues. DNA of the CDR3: TGTGCCAGCAGTTTTTTGGGGGTGAACACTGAAGCTTTCTTT. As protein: CASSFLGVNTEAFF.

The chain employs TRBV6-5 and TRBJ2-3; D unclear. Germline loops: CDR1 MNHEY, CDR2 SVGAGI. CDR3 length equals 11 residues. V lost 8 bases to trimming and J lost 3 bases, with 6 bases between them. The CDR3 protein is CASGQTDTQYF. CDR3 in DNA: TGTGCCAGCGGCCAAACAGATACGCAGTATTTT.

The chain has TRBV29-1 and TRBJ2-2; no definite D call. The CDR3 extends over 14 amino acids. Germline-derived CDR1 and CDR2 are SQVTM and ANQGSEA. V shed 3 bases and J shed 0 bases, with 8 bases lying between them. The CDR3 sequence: CSVDSGPNTGELFF. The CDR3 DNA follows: TGCAGCGTTGACTCGGGCCCGAACACCGGGGAGCTGTTTTTT.

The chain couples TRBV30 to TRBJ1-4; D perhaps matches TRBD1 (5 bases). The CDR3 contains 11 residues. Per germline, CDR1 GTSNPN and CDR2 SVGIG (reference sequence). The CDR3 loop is CAAGRREKLFF. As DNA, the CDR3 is TGTGCTGCAGGGAGACGCGAAAAACTGTTTTTT.

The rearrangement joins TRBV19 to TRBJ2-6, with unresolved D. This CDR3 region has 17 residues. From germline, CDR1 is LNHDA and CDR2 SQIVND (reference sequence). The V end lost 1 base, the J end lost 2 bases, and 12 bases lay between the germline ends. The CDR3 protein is CASSIVLAHPGANVLTF. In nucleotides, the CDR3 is TGTGCCAGTAGTATAGTATTGGCCCACCCTGGGGCCAACGTCCTGACTTTC.

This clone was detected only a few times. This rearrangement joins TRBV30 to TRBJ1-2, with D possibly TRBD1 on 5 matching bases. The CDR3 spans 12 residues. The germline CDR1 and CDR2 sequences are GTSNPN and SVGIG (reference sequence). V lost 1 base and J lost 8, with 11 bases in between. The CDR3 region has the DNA TGTGCCTGGAGTGGAGGGGCTGAAGGCTACACCTTC. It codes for CAWSGGAEGYTF.

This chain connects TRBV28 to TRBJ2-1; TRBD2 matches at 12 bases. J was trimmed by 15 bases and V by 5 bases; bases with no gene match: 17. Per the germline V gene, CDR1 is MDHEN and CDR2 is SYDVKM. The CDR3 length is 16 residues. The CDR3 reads CASSLPLTSGSFKWFF. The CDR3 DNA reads TGTGCCAGCAGTCTTCCCCTGACTAGCGGGAGCTTTAAGTGGTTCTTC.

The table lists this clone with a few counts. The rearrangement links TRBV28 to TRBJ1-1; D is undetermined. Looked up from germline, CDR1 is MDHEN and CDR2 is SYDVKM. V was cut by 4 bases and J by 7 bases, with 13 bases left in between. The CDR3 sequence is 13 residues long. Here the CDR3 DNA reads TGTGCCAGCAGTTCTCCCCTGAAGGATGAAGCTTTCTTT. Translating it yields CASSSPLKDEAFF.

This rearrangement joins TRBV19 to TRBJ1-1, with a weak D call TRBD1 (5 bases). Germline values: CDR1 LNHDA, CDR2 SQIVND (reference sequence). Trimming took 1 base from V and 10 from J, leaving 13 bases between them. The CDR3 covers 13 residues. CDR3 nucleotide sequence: TGTGCCAGTAGTATAGGGGGACCCCCCGTAGCTTTCTTT. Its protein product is CASSIGGPPVAFF.

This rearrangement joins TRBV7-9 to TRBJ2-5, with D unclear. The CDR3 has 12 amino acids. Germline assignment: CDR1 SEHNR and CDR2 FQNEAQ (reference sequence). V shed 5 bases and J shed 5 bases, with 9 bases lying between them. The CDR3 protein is CASSHLRETQYF. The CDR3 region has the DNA TGTGCCAGCAGCCACCTCAGGGAGACCCAGTACTTC.

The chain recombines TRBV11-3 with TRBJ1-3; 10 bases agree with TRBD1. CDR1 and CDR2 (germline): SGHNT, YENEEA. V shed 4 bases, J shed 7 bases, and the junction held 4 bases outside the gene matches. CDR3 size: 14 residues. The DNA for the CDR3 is TGTGCCAGCAGCTCTCCGGGACAGGGGAACACCATATATTTT. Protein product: CASSSPGQGNTIYF.

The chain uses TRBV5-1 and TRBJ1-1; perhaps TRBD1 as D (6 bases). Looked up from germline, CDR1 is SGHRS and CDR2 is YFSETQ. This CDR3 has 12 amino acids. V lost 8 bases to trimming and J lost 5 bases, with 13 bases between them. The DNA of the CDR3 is TGCGCCAGTCAACAGGGAGGGACTGAAGCTTTCTTT. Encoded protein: CASQQGGTEAFF.

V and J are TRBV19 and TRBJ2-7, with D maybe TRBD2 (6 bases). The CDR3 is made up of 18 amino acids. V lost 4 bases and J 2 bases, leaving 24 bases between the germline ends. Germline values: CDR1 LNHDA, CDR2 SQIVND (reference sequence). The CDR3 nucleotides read TGTGCCAGTAGTACGGCGGGGATAGACAGAGCCCACCCCTACGAGCAGTACTTC. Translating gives CASSTAGIDRAHPYEQYF. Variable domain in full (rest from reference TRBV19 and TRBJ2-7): DGGITQSPKYLFRKEGQNVTLSCEQNLNHDAMYWYRQDPGQGLRLIYYSQIVNDFQKGDIAEGYSVSREKKESFPLTVTSAQKNPTAFYLCASSTAGIDRAHPYEQYFGPGTRLTVT.

The CDR3 region is CASSLRFQETQYF. CDR3 in DNA: TGTGCCAGCAGCCTGCGATTCCAAGAGACCCAGTACTTC. The genes are TRBV5-6 and TRBJ2-5; D ambiguous. Deletions cut 4 bases from V and 1 base from J, with 8 bases between. Germline CDR1 reads SGHDT; CDR2 reads YYEEEE. There are 13 residues in the CDR3.

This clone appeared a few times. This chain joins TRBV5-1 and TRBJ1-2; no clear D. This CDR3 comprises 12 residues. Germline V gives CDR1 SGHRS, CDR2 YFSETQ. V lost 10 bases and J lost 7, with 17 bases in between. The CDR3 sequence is CAPKRDGFGYTF. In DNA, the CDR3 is TGCGCCCCAAAAAGAGACGGGTTTGGCTACACCTTC.

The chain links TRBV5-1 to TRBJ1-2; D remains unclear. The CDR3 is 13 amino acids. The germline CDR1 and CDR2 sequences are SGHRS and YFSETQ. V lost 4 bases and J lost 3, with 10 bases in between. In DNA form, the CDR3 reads TGCGCCAGCAGCCTGACCGGGGACTATGGCTACACCTTC. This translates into CASSLTGDYGYTF.

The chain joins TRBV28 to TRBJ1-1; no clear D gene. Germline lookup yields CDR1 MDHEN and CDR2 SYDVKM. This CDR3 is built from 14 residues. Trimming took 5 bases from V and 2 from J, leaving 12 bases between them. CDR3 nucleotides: TGTGCCAGCAGTCCTTGGCAGCTCAACACTGAAGCTTTCTTT. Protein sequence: CASSPWQLNTEAFF.

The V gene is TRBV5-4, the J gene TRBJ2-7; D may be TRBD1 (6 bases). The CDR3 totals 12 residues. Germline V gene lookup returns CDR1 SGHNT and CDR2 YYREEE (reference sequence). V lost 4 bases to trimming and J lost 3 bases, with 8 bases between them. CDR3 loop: CASSTTGYEQYF. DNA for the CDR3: TGTGCCAGCAGCACGACAGGCTACGAGCAGTACTTC.

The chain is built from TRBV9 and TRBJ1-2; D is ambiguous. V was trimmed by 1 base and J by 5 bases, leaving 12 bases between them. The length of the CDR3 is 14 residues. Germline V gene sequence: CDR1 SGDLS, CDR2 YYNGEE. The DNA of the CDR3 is TGTGCCAGCAGCGTATTTAGTTCTTGGTATGGCTACACCTTC. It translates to CASSVFSSWYGYTF.

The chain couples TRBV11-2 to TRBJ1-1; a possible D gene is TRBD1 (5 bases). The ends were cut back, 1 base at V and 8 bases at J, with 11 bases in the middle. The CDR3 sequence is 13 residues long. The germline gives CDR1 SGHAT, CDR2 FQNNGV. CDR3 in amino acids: CASSLGGGREAFF. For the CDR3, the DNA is TGTGCCAGCAGCTTAGGGGGGGGGAGAGAAGCTTTCTTT.

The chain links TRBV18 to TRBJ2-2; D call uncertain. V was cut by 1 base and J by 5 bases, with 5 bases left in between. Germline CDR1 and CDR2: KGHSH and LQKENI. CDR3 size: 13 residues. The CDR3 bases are TGTGCCAGCTCACCACAGGGAACCGGGGAGCTGTTTTTT. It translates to CASSPQGTGELFF.

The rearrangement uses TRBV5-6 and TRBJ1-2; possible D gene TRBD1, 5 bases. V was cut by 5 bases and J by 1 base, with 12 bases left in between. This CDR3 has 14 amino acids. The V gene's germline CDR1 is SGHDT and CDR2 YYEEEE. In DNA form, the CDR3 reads TGTGCCAGCAGTCCTAGAGGGGTTAACTATGGCTACACCTTC. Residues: CASSPRGVNYGYTF.

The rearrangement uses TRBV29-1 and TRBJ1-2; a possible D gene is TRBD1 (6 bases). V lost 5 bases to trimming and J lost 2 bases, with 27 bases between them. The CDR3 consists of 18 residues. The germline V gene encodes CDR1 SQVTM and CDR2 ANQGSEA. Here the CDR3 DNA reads TGCAGCGTTAAGAAGGCGGGCGACCGGGACGGGACAAACTATGGCTACACCTTC. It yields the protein CSVKKAGDRDGTNYGYTF.

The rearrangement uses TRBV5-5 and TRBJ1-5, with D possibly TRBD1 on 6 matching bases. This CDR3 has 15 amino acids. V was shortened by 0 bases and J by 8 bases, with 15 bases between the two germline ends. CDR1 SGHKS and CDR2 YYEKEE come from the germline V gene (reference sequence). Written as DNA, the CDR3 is TGTGCCAGCAGCTTGGGACAGGCCAACCAGGAGCCCCAGCATTTT. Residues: CASSLGQANQEPQHF.

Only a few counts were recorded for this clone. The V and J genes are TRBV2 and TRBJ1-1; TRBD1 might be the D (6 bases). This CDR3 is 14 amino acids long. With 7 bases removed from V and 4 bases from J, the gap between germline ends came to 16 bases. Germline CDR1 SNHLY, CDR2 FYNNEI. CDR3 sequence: CASIKTGSSTEAFF. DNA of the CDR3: TGTGCCAGCATTAAGACAGGATCATCCACTGAAGCTTTCTTT.